The 29 T cell receptor beta chains below all came from one sample that was sequenced in a study of blood T cells in healthy people across ages. Alongside a J-beta primer mix, a sample-barcoded 5' primer served in a second PCR lasting 7 to 11 cycles. TCRdb used MiXCR to reprocess the 5' RACE reads, holding one entry per CDR3 protein. The sample shows some 920,000 distinct CDR3 sequences, roughly 51% of them seen only once. Sequenced: blood. Every receptor here comes from a woman in her fifties or sixties in good health.

This clonotype appeared once. A junction end diverges from the germline sequence, so it may reflect a read error. The chain carries TRBV29-1 and TRBJ2-7; D possibly corresponds to TRBD2 (5 bases). CDR3 length: 14 residues. Germline values: CDR1 SQVTM, CDR2 ANQGSEA. CDR3 DNA: TGCGGCGTTGCCCCAGACGGAGGATACAACGAGCAGTACTTC. This encodes CGVAPDGGYNEQYF.

Remarks on this clonotype: A read error may produce the germline difference seen at one junction end. V gene TRBV29-1 combines with J gene TRBJ2-7; a possible D gene is TRBD1 (6 bases). The CDR3 loop spans 13 amino acids. In germline, CDR1 is SQVTM, CDR2 ANQGSEA. CDR3 residues: CSAEGFRGGEQYF. The CDR3 region has the DNA TGCAGCGCTGAAGGCTTCAGGGGCGGCGAGCAGTACTTC.

The gene calls are TRBV3-1 and TRBJ2-3, with unresolved D. This CDR3 is 14 amino acids long. V shed 4 bases and J shed 4 bases, with 12 bases lying between them. Germline CDR1 is LGHDT and CDR2 is YNNKEL (reference sequence). The CDR3 reads CASSLKRRSDTQYF. CDR3 DNA: TGTGCCAGCAGCCTGAAGAGGAGATCAGATACGCAGTATTTT.

This clonotype has just a few counts. The V gene is TRBV2, the J gene TRBJ2-5; no reliable D call. The CDR3 length is 15 residues. Germline V lookup: CDR1 SNHLY, CDR2 FYNNEI. V lost 6 bases and J 1 base, leaving 15 bases between the germline ends. The DNA for the CDR3 is TGTGCCAGCAGCAACGGATTAAAACCCCAAGAGACCCAGTACTTC. It is translated as CASSNGLKPQETQYF.

This clonotype has more than one count but fewer than ten. The J gene is TRBJ2-3, the V gene TRBV10-2; the D gene is possibly TRBD1 (6 bases). Trimming pared 3 bases from V and 2 bases from J, leaving 15 bases between. The CDR3 spans 16 residues. Germline values: CDR1 WSHSY, CDR2 SAAADI. The DNA of the CDR3 is TGCGCCAGCAGTGACTCTGGGACACGTTACACAGATACGCAGTATTTT. It is translated as CASSDSGTRYTDTQYF.

The rearrangement uses TRBV12-3 or TRBV12-4 and TRBJ2-7, with a possible D match to TRBD1 (6 bases). V lost 6 bases to trimming and J lost 6 bases, with 12 bases between them. The CDR3 is made up of 12 amino acids. The CDR3 loop is CASRMDSLEQYF. CDR3 DNA sequence: TGTGCCAGCAGGATGGACAGCCTCGAGCAGTACTTC.

About this clonotype: A much larger clone lies a single base off, so this may be a read error. V is TRBV7-9 and J is TRBJ2-7; the match to TRBD1 covers 7 bases. This CDR3 contains 14 residues. Germline-derived CDR1 and CDR2 are SEHNR and FQNEAQ (reference sequence). V gave up 5 bases and J gave up 0 bases; unmatched junction bases: 4. DNA of the CDR3: TGTGCCAGCAGCCCCGACAGGGCCTCCTACGAGCAGTACTTC. Translated, it gives CASSPDRASYEQYF.

This chain links TRBV20-1 with TRBJ1-1; maybe TRBD1 (6 bases). The germline gives CDR1 DFQATT, CDR2 SNEGSKA (reference sequence). This CDR3 has 14 residues. V dropped 3 bases and J dropped 3 bases, with 14 bases sitting between them. The CDR3 loop is CSARTTGKHTEAFF. The CDR3 DNA is TGCAGTGCTAGGACTACAGGGAAGCACACTGAAGCTTTCTTT.

Concerning this clonotype itself: One junction end disagrees with the germline gene, perhaps due to a read error. The V and J genes are TRBV3-1 and TRBJ2-3; D possibly corresponds to TRBD2 (6 bases). The CDR3 covers 16 residues. In germline, CDR1 is LGHDT, CDR2 YNNKEL (reference sequence). Written as DNA, the CDR3 is TGTGTCAGCAGCCAAGATCTGGGGGGTGGCACAGATACGCAGTATTTT. The encoded protein is CVSSQDLGGGTDTQYF.

V is TRBV20-1 and J is TRBJ2-5, with D perhaps matching TRBD1 (7 bases). The J call is in doubt because the DNA end fits TRBJ2-7 better. The CDR3 has 13 residues. Germline V gene lookup returns CDR1 DFQATT and CDR2 SNEGSKA (reference sequence). CDR3 bases: TGCAGTGCTATGGGGGGACAGACCTACGAGCAGTACTTC. Translated, it gives CSAMGGQTYEQYF.

The V gene is TRBV12-3 or TRBV12-4, the J gene TRBJ2-2; D gene ambiguous. CDR3 size: 12 residues. Trimming stripped 6 bases from V and 1 base from J, with 3 bases between. The DNA of the CDR3 is TGTGCCAGCAGGAAGAACACCGGGGAGCTGTTTTTT. It is translated as CASRKNTGELFF.

The V call is TRBV12-3 or TRBV12-4, the J call TRBJ2-5, with 9 bases lining up with TRBD2. V shed 6 bases and J 5 bases; nucleotides not matched to a gene: 10. The CDR3 is 15 amino acids. CDR3 nucleotide sequence: TGTGCCAGCAGGTTTGCGGCTAGCGGGAAGGAGACCCAGTACTTC. This sequence encodes CASRFAASGKETQYF.

CDR3 DNA: TGCAGCGCTGCGAGGGATCCGGTCGAGCAGTACTTC. It specifies CSAARDPVEQYF. The chain recombines TRBV29-1 with TRBJ2-7; D perhaps matches TRBD2 (5 bases). Germline loops: CDR1 SQVTM, CDR2 ANQGSEA. The CDR3 loop spans 12 amino acids. Between the trimmed V and J ends, which lost 7 bases and 6 bases, there was a span of 16 bases.

In this sample, this clonotype turned up a few times. For the CDR3, the DNA is TGTGCCAGCAGTGGTAGTGGGACAGGATATGGCTACACCTTC. This gives the protein CASSGSGTGYGYTF. The chain couples TRBV6-1 to TRBJ1-2, with 8 positions matching TRBD1. Germline loops: CDR1 MNHNS, CDR2 SASEGT. This CDR3 spans 14 amino acids. The V gene end was trimmed by 4 bases and the J gene end by 5 bases; junction bases not matched to a gene: 6.

In this sample, this clonotype turned up a few times. This chain links TRBV27 with TRBJ2-1; 7 bases map to TRBD2. The ends lost 2 bases at V and 2 bases at J; junction bases unmatched: 18. The CDR3 runs 20 residues. Per the germline V gene, CDR1 is MNHEY and CDR2 is SMNVEV (reference sequence). CDR3 in DNA: TGTGCCAGCAGTTTAGTCCCAGCGGGAACGACTCGGGCGACCTACAATGAGCAGTTCTTC. Amino acids: CASSLVPAGTTRATYNEQFF.

This clonotype turned up a few times. The CDR3 DNA follows: TGTGCCAGCAGTCCGCCCGGGGCTCACACAGATACGCAGTATTTT. Its translation: CASSPPGAHTDTQYF. This sequence joins TRBV12-3 or TRBV12-4 and TRBJ2-3; perhaps D is TRBD1 or TRBD2 (5 bases each). The CDR3 is 15 amino acids. Trimming took off 5 bases at V and 2 bases at J, with 14 bases between the two ends.

This clonotype was observed at least ten times. The chain joins TRBV20-1 to TRBJ2-5; the match to TRBD2 covers 10 bases. V dropped 1 base and J dropped 4; count of bases not matched to a gene: 0. The CDR3 runs to 13 residues. Looked up from germline, CDR1 is DFQATT and CDR2 is SNEGSKA (reference sequence). CDR3 nucleotides: TGCAGTGCTAGAGTAGCGGGAGGAGAGACCCAGTACTTC. Protein: CSARVAGGETQYF.

This clonotype was recorded once. The chain has TRBV4-1 and TRBJ2-7; no definite D call. This CDR3 is 14 amino acids long. V lost 4 bases to trimming and J lost 2 bases, with 12 bases between them. Germline loops: CDR1 MGHRA, CDR2 YSYEKL. This chain's CDR3 is CASSRVTSAYEQYF. The CDR3 coding sequence is TGCGCCAGCAGCCGAGTCACGTCGGCCTACGAGCAGTACTTC.

The V call is TRBV6-6, the J call TRBJ1-5, with D maybe TRBD1 (6 bases). The CDR3 spans 16 residues. From germline, CDR1 is MNHNY and CDR2 SVGAGI (reference sequence). Trimming left V 0 bases short and J 2 bases short, with 11 bases between. The CDR3 here is CASSYSGGRGNQPQHF. Written as DNA, the CDR3 is TGTGCCAGCAGTTACTCAGGGGGACGGGGCAATCAGCCCCAGCATTTT.

This sequence joins TRBV5-1 and TRBJ2-4; D not resolved. The end of the DNA is better explained by TRBJ2-7, so the J call may be wrong. This CDR3 region has 15 residues. The germline CDR1 and CDR2 sequences are SGHRS and YFSETQ. CDR3 sequence (DNA): TGCGCCAGCAGCTTTTGGCAGGACGGAAACTACGAGCAGTACTTC. Its translation: CASSFWQDGNYEQYF.

This clonotype was observed a single time. The chain links TRBV12-3 or TRBV12-4 to TRBJ1-2, with 7 bases aligning to TRBD1. The CDR3 extends over 15 amino acids. V lost 8 bases and J lost 3; bases outside the gene matches: 12. The CDR3 reads CASSGAGTVDYGYTF. The CDR3, as DNA: TGTGCCAGCTCCGGAGCCGGGACAGTGGACTATGGCTACACCTTC.

The chain is built from TRBV6-4 and TRBJ2-7; 11 nucleotides align to TRBD2. Germline V gene data show CDR1 as MRHNA and CDR2 as SNTAGT. CDR3 size: 18 residues. The trim removed 7 bases at V and 3 bases at J, leaving 17 bases unmatched. The CDR3 DNA sequence: TGTGCCAGCAAGGCGAGGGTTGAGACTAGCGGGATTTTCTACGAGCAGTACTTC. Translated: CASKARVETSGIFYEQYF.

This clonotype came up a few times. The rearrangement links TRBV11-2 to TRBJ2-3, with TRBD2 matching 9 bases. CDR3 length: 16 amino acids. Germline CDR1 SGHAT, CDR2 FQNNGV. With 2 bases clipped from V and 2 bases from J, the junction kept 5 bases outside the gene matches. The CDR3 protein is CASSLIVAGDTDTQYF. The CDR3 nucleotides read TGTGCCAGCAGCTTAATAGTAGCGGGAGACACAGATACGCAGTATTTT.

This clonotype was observed a few times. The chain is built from TRBV12-3 or TRBV12-4 and TRBJ2-5, with D hard to call. The CDR3 runs 14 residues. The V gene lost 3 bases and the J gene lost 1 base, with 9 bases spanning the gap. CDR3 sequence reads: CASSFGHSQETQYF. CDR3 DNA sequence: TGTGCCAGCAGTTTCGGGCACTCCCAAGAGACCCAGTACTTC.

This clonotype was detected only a few times. The genes are TRBV6-2 or TRBV6-3 and TRBJ1-5, with D possibly matching TRBD1 (6 bases). V lost 5 bases, J lost 6 bases, and 20 bases lay in between. The CDR3 is 16 residues long. The germline V gene encodes CDR1 MNHEY and CDR2 SVGEGT. The CDR3: CASSRTFTGRGQPQHF. The CDR3 DNA reads as TGTGCCAGCAGTCGCACTTTTACAGGGCGGGGTCAGCCCCAGCATTTT.

V gene TRBV11-2 combines with J gene TRBJ2-1; D ambiguous. The CDR3 has 11 amino acids. V dropped 5 bases and J dropped 10 bases, with 9 bases sitting between them. CDR1 is SGHAT and CDR2 is FQNNGV in the germline V gene. The CDR3 spells CASSLNREQFF. CDR3 DNA sequence: TGTGCCAGCAGCCTAAATCGGGAGCAGTTCTTC.

The chain recombines TRBV28 with TRBJ2-4; D unclear. Matching the DNA end better, TRBJ2-7 makes the J call doubtful. CDR3 length equals 12 residues. The germline CDR1 and CDR2 sequences are MDHEN and SYDVKM. CDR3 sequence reads: CATIDGGYEQYF. For the CDR3, the DNA is TGTGCCACCATAGACGGTGGGTACGAGCAGTACTTC.

V and J are TRBV29-1 and TRBJ2-5; TRBD1 aligns across 9 bases. The J call may be wrong; the DNA end is better matched by TRBJ2-7. This CDR3 has 14 amino acids. Germline CDR1 and CDR2: SQVTM and ANQGSEA. CDR3 residues: CSVRAGQGFGEQYF. The CDR3 DNA sequence: TGCAGCGTGCGAGCGGGACAGGGTTTTGGCGAGCAGTACTTC.

The rearrangement uses TRBV4-2 and TRBJ2-7, with 7 nucleotides matching TRBD1. The CDR3 consists of 15 residues. Per the germline V gene, CDR1 is LGHNA and CDR2 is YNFKEQ. Losses at the gene ends were 6 bases for V and 0 bases for J; bases not matched to a gene: 8. CDR3: CASSRGTESSYEQYF. CDR3 coding DNA: TGTGCCAGCAGTCGTGGGACAGAGAGCTCCTACGAGCAGTACTTC.